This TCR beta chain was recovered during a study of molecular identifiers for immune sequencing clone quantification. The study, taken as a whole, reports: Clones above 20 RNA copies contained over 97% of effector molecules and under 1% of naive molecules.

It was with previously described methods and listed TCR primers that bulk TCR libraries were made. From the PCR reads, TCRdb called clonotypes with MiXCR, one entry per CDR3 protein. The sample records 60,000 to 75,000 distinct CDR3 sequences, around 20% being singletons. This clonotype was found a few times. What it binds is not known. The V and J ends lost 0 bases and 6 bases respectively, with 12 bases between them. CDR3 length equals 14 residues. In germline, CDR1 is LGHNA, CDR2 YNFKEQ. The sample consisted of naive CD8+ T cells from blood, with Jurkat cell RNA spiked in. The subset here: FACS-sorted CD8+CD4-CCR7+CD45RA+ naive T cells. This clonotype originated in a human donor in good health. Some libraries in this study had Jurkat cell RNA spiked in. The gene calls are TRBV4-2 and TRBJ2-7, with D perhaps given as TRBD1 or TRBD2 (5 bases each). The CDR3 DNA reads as TGTGCCAGCAGCCAAGATCAGGGAGTACCCGAGCAGTACTTC. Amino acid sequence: CASSQDQGVPEQYF.